This TCR beta chain is drawn from a study of regulatory T cells in long-lasting Graves disease. The time point is: persistent/refractory GD, antithyroid drugs over 5 years with positive TRAb. PBMC-derived RNA was used for the TCR library. There are many counts of this clonotype. What it binds is not known. With 6 bases removed from V and 1 base from J, the gap between germline ends came to 12 bases. The CDR3 consists of 14 residues. CDR1 is LNHNV and CDR2 is YYDKDF in the germline V gene (reference sequence). Arm-PCR of CDR3 regions and iRepertoire HTBI primers were the basis on which TCR beta libraries were built. One entry per CDR3 protein results from TCRdb running MiXCR on the multiplex PCR reads. The sample holds around 500,000 distinct CDR3 sequences; around 20% are singletons and the top ten take about 7.8%. Study results and caveats: Favored gene segments in persistent disease were TRBV28, TRBJ1-2 and TRBJ2-5. Patients whose Graves' disease persisted exhibited lower TCR diversity than those newly diagnosed.

Material: peripheral blood mononuclear cells (PBMCs), obtained when the disease was refractory, from a patient treated with antithyroid drugs. This chain uses TRBV15 with TRBJ2-5, with D possibly being TRBD2 (5 bases). The sequence came from a female donor with Graves disease. The DNA of the CDR3 is TGTGCCACCAGTCGGGATTCGCCCCAAGAGACCCAGTACTTC. Residues: CATSRDSPQETQYF.